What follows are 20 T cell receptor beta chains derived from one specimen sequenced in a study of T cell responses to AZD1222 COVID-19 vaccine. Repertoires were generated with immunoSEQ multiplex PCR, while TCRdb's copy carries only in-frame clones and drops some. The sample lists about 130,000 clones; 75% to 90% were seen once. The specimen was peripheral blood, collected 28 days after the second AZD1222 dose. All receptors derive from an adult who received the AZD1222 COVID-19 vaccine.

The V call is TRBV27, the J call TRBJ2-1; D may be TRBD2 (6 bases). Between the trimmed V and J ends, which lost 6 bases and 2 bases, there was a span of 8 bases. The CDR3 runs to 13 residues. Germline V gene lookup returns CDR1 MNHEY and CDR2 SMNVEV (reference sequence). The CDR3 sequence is CASRAGTYNEQFF. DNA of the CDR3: TGTGCCAGCAGGGCGGGAACCTACAATGAGCAGTTCTTC.

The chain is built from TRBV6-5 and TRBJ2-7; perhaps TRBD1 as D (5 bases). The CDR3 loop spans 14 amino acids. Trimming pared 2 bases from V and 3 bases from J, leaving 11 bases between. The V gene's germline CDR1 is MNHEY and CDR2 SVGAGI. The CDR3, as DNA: TGTGCCAGCAGTTACGGCAGGGTAGACTACGAGCAGTACTTC. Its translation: CASSYGRVDYEQYF.

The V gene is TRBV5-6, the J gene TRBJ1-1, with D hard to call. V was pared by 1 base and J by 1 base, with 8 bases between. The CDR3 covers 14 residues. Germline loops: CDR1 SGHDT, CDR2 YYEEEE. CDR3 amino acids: CASSLSGRNTEAFF. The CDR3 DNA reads TGTGCCAGCAGCTTGTCCGGGAGGAACACTGAAGCTTTCTTT.

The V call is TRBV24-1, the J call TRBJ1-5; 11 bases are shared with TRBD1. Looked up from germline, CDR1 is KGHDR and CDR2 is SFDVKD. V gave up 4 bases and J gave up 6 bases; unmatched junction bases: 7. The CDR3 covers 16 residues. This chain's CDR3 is CATSDRGQGASQPQHF. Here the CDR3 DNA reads TGTGCCACCAGTGACCGCGGACAGGGGGCAAGTCAGCCCCAGCATTTT.

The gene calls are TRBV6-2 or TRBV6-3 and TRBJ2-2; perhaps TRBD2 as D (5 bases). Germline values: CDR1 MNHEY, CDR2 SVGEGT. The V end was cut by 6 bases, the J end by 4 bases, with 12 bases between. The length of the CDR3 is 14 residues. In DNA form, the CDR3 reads TGTGCCAGCAGCCCCACTAGTAGCACCGGGGAGCTGTTTTTT. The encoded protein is CASSPTSSTGELFF.

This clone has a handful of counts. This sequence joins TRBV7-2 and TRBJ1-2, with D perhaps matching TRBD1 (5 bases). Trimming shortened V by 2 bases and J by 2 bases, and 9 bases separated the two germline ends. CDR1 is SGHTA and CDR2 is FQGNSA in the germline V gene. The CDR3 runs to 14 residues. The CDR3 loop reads CASSLFPGNYGYTF. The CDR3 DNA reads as TGTGCCAGCAGCTTATTCCCAGGGAACTATGGCTACACCTTC.

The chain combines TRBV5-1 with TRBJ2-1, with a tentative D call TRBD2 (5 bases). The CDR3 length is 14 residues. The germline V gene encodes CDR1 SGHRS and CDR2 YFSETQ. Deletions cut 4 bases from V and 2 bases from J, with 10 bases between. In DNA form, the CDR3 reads TGCGCCAGCAGCCCGCTAGCAACCTACAATGAGCAGTTCTTC. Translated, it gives CASSPLATYNEQFF.

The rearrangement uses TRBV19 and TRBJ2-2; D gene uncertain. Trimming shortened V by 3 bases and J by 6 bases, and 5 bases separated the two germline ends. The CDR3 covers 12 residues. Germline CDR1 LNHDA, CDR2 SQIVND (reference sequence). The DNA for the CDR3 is TGTGCCAGTAGTATCGGGTCCGGGGAGCTGTTTTTT. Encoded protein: CASSIGSGELFF.

The CDR3 DNA is TGTGCCAGTATCGCAGGGTCCATGAACACTGAAGCTTTCTTT. This codes for CASIAGSMNTEAFF. This chain joins TRBV19 and TRBJ1-1; weak D call: TRBD1 (5 bases). Germline assignment: CDR1 LNHDA and CDR2 SQIVND (reference sequence). Trimming took off 7 bases at V and 0 bases at J, with 12 bases between the two ends. This CDR3 is 14 amino acids long.

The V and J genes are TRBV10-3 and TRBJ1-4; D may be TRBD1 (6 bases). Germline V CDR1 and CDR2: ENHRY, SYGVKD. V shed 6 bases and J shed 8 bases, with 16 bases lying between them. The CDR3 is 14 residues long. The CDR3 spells CAISAGAWEEKLFF. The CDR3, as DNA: TGTGCCATCAGCGCAGGGGCTTGGGAGGAAAAACTGTTTTTT.

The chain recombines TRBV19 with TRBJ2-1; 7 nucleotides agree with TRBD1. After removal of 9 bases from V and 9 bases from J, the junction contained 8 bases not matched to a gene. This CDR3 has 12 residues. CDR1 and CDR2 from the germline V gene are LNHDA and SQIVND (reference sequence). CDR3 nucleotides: TGTGCCAGCTCCGACAGGGCCACTGAGCAGTTCTTC. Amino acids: CASSDRATEQFF.

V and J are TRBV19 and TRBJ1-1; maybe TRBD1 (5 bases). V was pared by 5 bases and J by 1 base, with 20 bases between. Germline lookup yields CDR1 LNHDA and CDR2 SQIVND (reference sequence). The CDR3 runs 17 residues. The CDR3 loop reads CASSATNRGAGNTEAFF. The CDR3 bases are TGTGCCAGTAGTGCCACAAATCGGGGCGCTGGGAACACTGAAGCTTTCTTT.

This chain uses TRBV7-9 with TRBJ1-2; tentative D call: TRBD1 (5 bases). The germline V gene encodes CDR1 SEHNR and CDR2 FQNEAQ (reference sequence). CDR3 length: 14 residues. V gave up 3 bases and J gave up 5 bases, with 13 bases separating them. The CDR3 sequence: CASSFPGPPYGYTF. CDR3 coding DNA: TGTGCCAGCAGCTTCCCGGGACCGCCATATGGCTACACCTTC. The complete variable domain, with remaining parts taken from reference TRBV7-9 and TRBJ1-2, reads DTGVSQNPRHKITKRGQNVTFRCDPISEHNRLYWYRQTLGQGPEFLTYFQNEAQLEKSRLLSDRFSAERPKGSFSTLEIQRTEQGDSAMYLCASSFPGPPYGYTFGSGTRLTVV.

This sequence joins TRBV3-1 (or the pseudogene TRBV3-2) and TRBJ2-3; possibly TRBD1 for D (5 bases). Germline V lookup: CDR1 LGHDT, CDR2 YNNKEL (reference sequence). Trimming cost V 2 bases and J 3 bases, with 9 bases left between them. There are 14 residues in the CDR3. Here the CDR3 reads CASSQRGRTDTQYF. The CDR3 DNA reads TGTGCCAGCAGCCAAAGGGGAAGGACAGATACGCAGTATTTT.

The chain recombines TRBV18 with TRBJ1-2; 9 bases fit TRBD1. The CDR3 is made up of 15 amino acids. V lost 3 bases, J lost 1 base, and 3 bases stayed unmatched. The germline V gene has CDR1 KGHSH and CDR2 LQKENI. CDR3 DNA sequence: TGTGCCAGCTCACCGAGACAGGGGGATAACTATGGCTACACCTTC. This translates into CASSPRQGDNYGYTF.

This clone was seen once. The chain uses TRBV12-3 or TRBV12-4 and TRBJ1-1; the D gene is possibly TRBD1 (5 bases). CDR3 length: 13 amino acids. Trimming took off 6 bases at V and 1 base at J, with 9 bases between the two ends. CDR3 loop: CASRMTENTEAFF. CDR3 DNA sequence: TGTGCCAGCAGGATGACAGAGAACACTGAAGCTTTCTTT.

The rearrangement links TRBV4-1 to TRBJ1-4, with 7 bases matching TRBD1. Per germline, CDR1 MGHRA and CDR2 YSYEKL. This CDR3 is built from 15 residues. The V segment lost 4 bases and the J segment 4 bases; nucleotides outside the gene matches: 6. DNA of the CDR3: TGCGCCAGCAGCCTACCGGGACAGAGTAATGAAAAACTGTTTTTT. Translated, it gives CASSLPGQSNEKLFF.

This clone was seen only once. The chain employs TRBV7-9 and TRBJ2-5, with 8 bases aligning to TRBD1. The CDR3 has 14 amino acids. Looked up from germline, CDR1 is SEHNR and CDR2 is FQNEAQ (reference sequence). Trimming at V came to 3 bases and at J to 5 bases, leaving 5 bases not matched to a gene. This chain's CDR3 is CASSFQGAEETQYF. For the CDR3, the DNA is TGTGCCAGCAGCTTTCAGGGGGCAGAGGAGACCCAGTACTTC.

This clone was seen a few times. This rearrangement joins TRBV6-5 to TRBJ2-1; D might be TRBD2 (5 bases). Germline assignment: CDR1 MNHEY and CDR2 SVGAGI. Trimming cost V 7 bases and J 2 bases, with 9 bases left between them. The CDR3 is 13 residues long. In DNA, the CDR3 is TGTGCCAGCAATCGGGGAACCTACAATGAGCAGTTCTTC. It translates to CASNRGTYNEQFF.

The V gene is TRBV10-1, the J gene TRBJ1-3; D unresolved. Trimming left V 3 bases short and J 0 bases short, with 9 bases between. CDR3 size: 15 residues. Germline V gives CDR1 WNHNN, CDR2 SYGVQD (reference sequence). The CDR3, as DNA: TGCGCCAGCAGTGACCGACGGAACTCTGGAAACACCATATATTTT. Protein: CASSDRRNSGNTIYF.